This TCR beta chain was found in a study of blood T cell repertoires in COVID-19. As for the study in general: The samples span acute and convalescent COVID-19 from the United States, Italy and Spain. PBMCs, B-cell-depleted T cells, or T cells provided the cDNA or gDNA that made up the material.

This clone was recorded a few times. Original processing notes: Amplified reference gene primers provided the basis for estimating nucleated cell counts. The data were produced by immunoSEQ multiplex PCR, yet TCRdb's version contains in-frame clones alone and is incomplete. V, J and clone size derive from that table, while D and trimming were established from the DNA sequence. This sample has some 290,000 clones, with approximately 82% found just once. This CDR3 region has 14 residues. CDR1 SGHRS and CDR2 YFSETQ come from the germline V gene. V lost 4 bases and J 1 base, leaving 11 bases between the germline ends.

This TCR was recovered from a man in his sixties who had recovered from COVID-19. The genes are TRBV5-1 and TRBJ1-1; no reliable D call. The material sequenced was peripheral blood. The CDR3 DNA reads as TGCGCCAGCAGCCCCGATCTTAGGAACACTGAAGCTTTCTTT. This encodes CASSPDLRNTEAFF. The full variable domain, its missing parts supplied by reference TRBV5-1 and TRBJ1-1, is KAGVTQTPRYLIKTRGQQVTLSCSPISGHRSVSWYQQTPGQGLQFLFEYFSETQRNKGNFPGRFSGRQFSNSRSEMNVSTLELGDSALYLCASSPDLRNTEAFFGQGTRLTVV.